Presented here are 14 T cell receptor beta chains from one specimen sequenced in a study of T cell changes during pregnancy in multiple sclerosis. Only in-frame clones appear in the TCRdb table, and some are missing; sequencing was by immunoSEQ multiplex PCR. The sample records 59,000 or so clones, roughly nine tenths being singletons. The sample here was peripheral blood, taken in the third trimester of pregnancy. These receptors all come from a female donor in good health, enrolled as a control in a pregnancy study.

This chain uses TRBV4-1 with TRBJ2-7; 8 bases align to TRBD2. V was pared by 1 base and J by 6 bases, with 8 bases of the junction left unmatched. The germline CDR1 and CDR2 sequences are MGHRA and YSYEKL. CDR3 length equals 15 residues. CDR3 sequence reads: CASSQVGGRRAEQYF. Written as DNA, the CDR3 is TGCGCCAGCAGCCAAGTAGGCGGGAGGAGGGCCGAGCAGTACTTC.

The chain carries TRBV5-1 and TRBJ2-4, with 9 bases fitting TRBD1. Germline loops: CDR1 SGHRS, CDR2 YFSETQ. The CDR3 is made up of 18 amino acids. V gave up 0 bases and J gave up 0 bases; unmatched junction bases: 7. The CDR3 loop is CASSLAPDRGLAKNIQYF. In DNA form, the CDR3 reads TGCGCCAGCAGCTTGGCTCCGGACAGGGGCCTAGCCAAAAACATTCAGTACTTC.

The chain joins TRBV30 to TRBJ2-1, with D perhaps TRBD2 (5 bases). The CDR3 contains 14 residues. V was cut by 0 bases and J by 4 bases, with 10 bases left in between. The germline gives CDR1 GTSNPN, CDR2 SVGIG (reference sequence). This CDR3 reads CAWSVPRTYNEQFF. The CDR3, as DNA: TGTGCCTGGAGTGTTCCTAGGACTTACAATGAGCAGTTCTTC.

J is TRBJ1-1 and V is TRBV18; 7 bases line up with TRBD1. In germline, CDR1 is KGHSH, CDR2 LQKENI. The CDR3 sequence is 13 residues long. V dropped 2 bases and J dropped 11; count of bases not matched to a gene: 8. CDR3 DNA sequence: TGTGCCAGCTCACCAGAAGGGCAGGGGGATGCTTTCTTT. Protein sequence: CASSPEGQGDAFF.

The gene calls are TRBV9 and TRBJ2-1, with 11 positions matching TRBD2. Germline CDR1 SGDLS, CDR2 YYNGEE. V lost 2 bases to trimming and J lost 4 bases; unmatched junction nucleotides: 8. This CDR3 spans 17 amino acids. The CDR3 is CASSVNRGLAGYNEQFF. The CDR3 DNA sequence: TGTGCCAGCAGCGTTAATAGAGGACTAGCGGGTTACAATGAGCAGTTCTTC.

The chain couples TRBV2 to TRBJ2-5; tentative D call: TRBD2 (6 bases). The CDR3 length is 13 residues. The germline V gene encodes CDR1 SNHLY and CDR2 FYNNEI. With 2 bases removed from V and 2 bases from J, the gap between germline ends came to 6 bases. The CDR3 loop is CASSELAQETQYF. The CDR3 nucleotides read TGTGCCAGCAGTGAACTAGCGCAAGAGACCCAGTACTTC.

In its sample, this clone was seen once. The chain is built from TRBV11-3 and TRBJ1-1; TRBD1 is a possible D gene (5 bases). Trimming pared 5 bases from V and 3 bases from J, leaving 13 bases between. The CDR3 runs 14 residues. From germline, CDR1 is SGHNT and CDR2 YENEEA. CDR3 coding DNA: TGTGCCAGCAGCCTGGGCCTCAGGGACACTGAAGCTTTCTTT. It yields the protein CASSLGLRDTEAFF.

This clone occurred a few times. The CDR3 coding sequence is TGTGCCAGCAGTGAAGCGCGGCCCACCGGGGAGCTGTTTTTT. Its protein is CASSEARPTGELFF. The V and J genes are TRBV2 and TRBJ2-2; D gene ambiguous. CDR1 and CDR2 from the germline V gene are SNHLY and FYNNEI. V was trimmed by 0 bases and J by 4 bases, leaving 6 bases between them. This CDR3 has 14 residues. The full variable domain, its missing parts supplied by reference TRBV2 and TRBJ2-2, is EPEVTQTPSHQVTQMGQEVILRCVPISNHLYFYWYRQILGQKVEFLVSFYNNEISEKSEIFDDQFSVERPDGSNFTLKIRSTKLEDSAMYFCASSEARPTGELFFGEGSRLTVL.

This clone was recorded once. The V and J genes are TRBV19 and TRBJ2-7; 8 nucleotides line up with TRBD2. The CDR3 spans 15 residues. The germline gives CDR1 LNHDA, CDR2 SQIVND (reference sequence). Trimming took 1 base from V and 6 from J; bases not matched to a gene: 8. The CDR3 spells CASSIGSGGGSEQYF. The CDR3 DNA is TGTGCCAGTAGTATAGGCAGCGGGGGCGGGAGCGAGCAGTACTTC.

This chain joins TRBV6-6 and TRBJ2-3, with TRBD2 identical over 7 bases. V dropped 9 bases and J dropped 1; count of bases not matched to a gene: 1. CDR1 MNHNY and CDR2 SVGAGI come from the germline V gene (reference sequence). The CDR3 contains 12 residues. CDR3 residues: CASGRGTDTQYF. The CDR3 nucleotides read TGTGCCAGTGGGAGGGGCACAGATACGCAGTATTTT.

The J gene is TRBJ2-1, the V gene TRBV5-1, with a possible D match to TRBD1 (6 bases). This CDR3 region has 16 residues. The V gene lost 1 base and the J gene lost 2 bases, with 13 bases spanning the gap. The germline V gene has CDR1 SGHRS and CDR2 YFSETQ. The CDR3 loop reads CASSLTGTIAYNEQFF. DNA for the CDR3: TGCGCCAGCAGCTTGACAGGGACCATCGCCTACAATGAGCAGTTCTTC.

The chain couples TRBV7-6 to TRBJ2-5, with D possibly being TRBD2 (5 bases). CDR1 and CDR2 from the germline V gene are SGHVS and FNYEAQ. CDR3 length: 12 amino acids. V was pared by 3 bases and J by 5 bases, with 7 bases between. The CDR3 DNA reads TGTGCCAGCAGCTTTAGAGGGGAGACCCAGTACTTC. Amino acids: CASSFRGETQYF.

The chain is built from TRBV18 and TRBJ1-1, with TRBD1 matching over 8 bases. Germline CDR1 reads KGHSH; CDR2 reads LQKENI. V gave up 3 bases and J gave up 4 bases; unmatched junction bases: 7. The CDR3 is 15 residues long. The CDR3: CASSPIRQGPTEAFF. The CDR3 DNA sequence: TGTGCCAGCTCACCTATTAGACAGGGGCCCACTGAAGCTTTCTTT.

The V call is TRBV7-2, the J call TRBJ1-2; TRBD1 matches 8 bases. Germline V gene data show CDR1 as SGHTA and CDR2 as FQGNSA. V dropped 5 bases and J dropped 2; count of bases not matched to a gene: 1. The CDR3 sequence is 13 residues long. CDR3 sequence reads: CASSRQGNYGYTF. The DNA of the CDR3 is TGTGCCAGCAGCCGACAGGGGAACTATGGCTACACCTTC.